One sample yielded the 10 T cell receptor beta chains listed below, sequenced in a study of shared clonotypes between healthy human individuals. Sequencing was performed with immunoSEQ multiplex PCR; in TCRdb, only in-frame clones are kept and a portion is missing. Of hundreds of thousands of clones listed, around 96% are singletons. Terminally differentiated effector memory CD45RA+ cells were excluded from the naive CD8 cells, which were CD45RO-negative and positively selected for CCR7. Sequencing was done on a sample of naive CD8+ T cells sorted from blood. These receptors were taken from a woman in her 30s in good health.

Note on this clone: One junction end does not reproduce the germline sequence, and a read error may be involved. This chain joins TRBV29-1 and TRBJ1-1, with TRBD1 as a possible D gene (5 bases). The V gene's germline CDR1 is SQVTM and CDR2 ANQGSEA. The CDR3 sequence is 14 residues long. In nucleotides, the CDR3 is TGCAGCGTTGAAGAAGGTGACCGAGGGGTGGCAGCTTCCTTT. Translated, it gives CSVEEGDRGVAASF. Full variable domain (rest looked up from reference TRBV29-1 and TRBJ1-1): SAVISQKPSRDICQRGTSLTIQCQVDSQVTMMFWYRQQPGQSLTLIATANQGSEATYESGFVIDKFPISRPNLTFSTLTVSNMSPEDSSIYLCSVEEGDRGVAASFGQGTRLTVV.

This clone was found once. The V gene is TRBV20-1, the J gene TRBJ2-7; D gene unclear. The germline V gene encodes CDR1 DFQATT and CDR2 SNEGSKA (reference sequence). Trimming removed 7 bases from V and 6 bases from J, with 10 bases in between. The CDR3 has 10 residues. The CDR3 is CSVELFEQYF. The CDR3 DNA reads as TGCAGTGTCGAACTTTTCGAGCAGTACTTC.

The rearrangement links TRBV11-2 to TRBJ2-7; D perhaps matches TRBD1 (5 bases). CDR1 is SGHAT, CDR2 FQNNGV, per germline. CDR3 length: 16 amino acids. V lost 2 bases and J lost 2, with 16 bases in between. The CDR3 here is CASSLHRGVGTYEQYF. In DNA form, the CDR3 reads TGTGCCAGCAGCTTACATAGGGGTGTGGGAACCTACGAGCAGTACTTC.

The rearrangement links TRBV9 to TRBJ2-7; TRBD2 agrees at 9 bases. Germline V gene data show CDR1 as SGDLS and CDR2 as YYNGEE. This CDR3 region has 14 residues. Trimming took 4 bases from V and 10 from J; bases not matched to a gene: 12. CDR3 DNA sequence: TGTGCCAGCAGCCCGATGACTAGCGGAAGCGCCCAGTACTTC. It is translated as CASSPMTSGSAQYF.

J is TRBJ2-7 and V is TRBV2; 15 nucleotides match TRBD2. Unmatched junction bases numbered 15, after V lost 8 bases and J lost 7 bases. Germline lookup yields CDR1 SNHLY and CDR2 FYNNEI. This CDR3 is 17 amino acids long. The CDR3 DNA follows: TGTGCCAGCCGATCAGCCTGGACTAGCGGGAGGGCTGAAGAGCAGTACTTC. This translates into CASRSAWTSGRAEEQYF.

The J gene is TRBJ2-5, the V gene TRBV28; D not certain. The CDR3 is 16 amino acids. Germline loops: CDR1 MDHEN, CDR2 SYDVKM. The ends were cut back, 1 base at V and 1 base at J, with 13 bases in the middle. The CDR3 is CASSLYPGRSQETQYF. The CDR3 DNA is TGTGCCAGCAGTTTATACCCGGGCCGTAGCCAAGAGACCCAGTACTTC.

V is TRBV27 and J is TRBJ1-1; unclear D gene. The germline V and J ends were trimmed by 0 bases and 8 bases, with 13 bases remaining between them. This CDR3 is built from 14 residues. CDR1 and CDR2 (germline): MNHEY, SMNVEV (reference sequence). DNA of the CDR3: TGTGCCAGCAGTTTATCCCATCCTTTGAGGGAAGCTTTCTTT. This encodes CASSLSHPLREAFF.

The chain has TRBV9 and TRBJ2-7, with D perhaps TRBD2 (6 bases). V was cut by 0 bases and J by 4 bases, with 14 bases left in between. The CDR3 is 15 amino acids. Germline loops: CDR1 SGDLS, CDR2 YYNGEE. CDR3 residues: CASSVASGRRYEQYF. The CDR3 nucleotides are TGTGCCAGCAGCGTAGCTTCAGGGAGGCGATACGAGCAGTACTTC.

The chain links TRBV4-2 to TRBJ1-5; possibly TRBD1 for D (5 bases). The germline V and J ends were trimmed by 0 bases and 3 bases, with 12 bases remaining between them. The CDR3 length is 16 residues. Germline CDR1 reads LGHNA; CDR2 reads YNFKEQ. CDR3: CASSQEEGAHNQPQHF. Here the CDR3 DNA reads TGTGCCAGCAGCCAAGAGGAAGGGGCCCACAATCAGCCCCAGCATTTT.

The genes are TRBV11-2 and TRBJ2-7; TRBD2 is a possible D gene (6 bases). Looked up from germline, CDR1 is SGHAT and CDR2 is FQNNGV. V lost 1 base to trimming and J lost 6 bases, with 19 bases between them. This CDR3 contains 16 residues. CDR3 region: CASSLVVGTLFGEQYF. In nucleotides, the CDR3 is TGTGCCAGCAGCTTAGTTGTCGGGACTCTATTTGGCGAGCAGTACTTC.